This is a list of T cell receptor beta chains from one sample in a study of blood T cells in healthy people across ages. From the 5' RACE reads, TCRdb called clonotypes with MiXCR, one entry per CDR3 protein. The top ten hold 6.5% to 8.5% of the sample, which has some 1.5 million distinct CDR3 sequences, about 28% seen once. Sequenced: blood. Receptors originate from a woman in her 30s in good health. CDR3s include the opening cysteine and the closing phenylalanine or tryptophan. Each record gives: J gene, V gene, D gene, clone size, CDR3 DNA, CDR3 protein. D genes are given only for firm matches. Not every row has a clone size; where given, it reads once, few, many or a size class.

TRBJ1-6 TRBV7-9 TRBD1 many TGTGCCAGCAGCGGGACAGACAATTATAATTCACCCCTCCACTTT CASSGTDNYNSPLHF
TRBJ2-5 TRBV5-1 TRBD2 - TGCGCCAGCGGCTTCGGGGGGTCCCAAGAGACCCAGTACTTC CASGFGGSQETQYF
TRBJ2-7 TRBV29-1 - - TGCAGCGTTGAAGCGGGCGGTTACGAGCAGTACTTC CSVEAGGYEQYF
TRBJ1-1 TRBV5-6 - - TGTGCCAGCAGCTTTTGGGGGAGTTCGCCGCTTAGCCGAAACACTGAAGCTTTCTTT CASSFWGSSPLSRNTEAFF
TRBJ1-1 TRBV14 - few TGTGCCAGCAGCCAAGATGGGGTACGGGCTGAAGCTTTCTTT CASSQDGVRAEAFF
TRBJ2-7 TRBV27 - few TGTGCCAGCAGTTCGGGCACAGGAATCCAGTACTTC CASSSGTGIQYF
TRBJ1-4 TRBV28 - - TGTGCCAGCAGCAGGGGTCCTATCCTTAATGAAAAACTGTTTTTT CASSRGPILNEKLFF
TRBJ2-5 TRBV11-2 - - TGTGCCAGCAGCCCCAACAGGGTTAAAGAGACCCAGTACTTC CASSPNRVKETQYF
TRBJ2-3 TRBV5-1 TRBD1 few TGCGCCAGCAGTTCAATCCGGGACAGGGGCGGACGCACAGATACGCAGTATTTT CASSSIRDRGGRTDTQYF
TRBJ2-1 TRBV7-2 TRBD2 - TGTGCCAGCGACCCCGGGACTAGCGGGAGGACCAATGAGCAGTTCTTC CASDPGTSGRTNEQFF
TRBJ2-7 TRBV6-2/TRBV6-3 TRBD1 - TGTGCCAGCAGTTACCCTCAAGCGACAGGGGTGCACGAGCAGTACTTC CASSYPQATGVHEQYF
TRBJ1-3 TRBV7-6 - - TGTGCCAGCAGCCCCGTTGGAAACACCATATATTTT CASSPVGNTIYF
TRBJ2-1 TRBV12-3/TRBV12-4 TRBD1 many TGTGCCAGCAGGCCGACAGGGTACAATGAGCAGTTCTTC CASRPTGYNEQFF
TRBJ2-1 TRBV20-1 - - TGCAGTGCTAGAGACCCGAGCAGCTCCTACAATGAGCAGTTCTTC CSARDPSSSYNEQFF
TRBJ1-1 TRBV18 TRBD1 - TGTGCCAGCTCACAAAGCCCGGGACAGGGGGGAGCTTTCTTT CASSQSPGQGGAFF
TRBJ2-2 TRBV9 - - TGTGCCAGCAGCGTTCCGGTCTCGAACACCGGGGAGCTGTTTTTT CASSVPVSNTGELFF
TRBJ1-5 TRBV6-2/TRBV6-3 - - TGTGTCAGCAGTTATAGTCTTCAGCCCCAGCATTTT CVSSYSLQPQHF
TRBJ2-7 TRBV7-9 TRBD1 few TGTGCCAGCAGCCGACAGGGGTCCGGCGAGCAGTACTTC CASSRQGSGEQYF
TRBJ2-7 TRBV7-9 - once TGTGCCAGCAGCCCCAGAGGGGTCAATGAGCAGTACTTC CASSPRGVNEQYF
TRBJ2-2 TRBV12-3/TRBV12-4 TRBD1 - TGTGCCAGCAGTTTTGGACAGGGGGCGCGCACCGGGGAGCTGTTTTTT CASSFGQGARTGELFF
TRBJ1-5 TRBV7-6 TRBD1 many TGTGCCAGCAGCACCGACAGGGATCAGCCCCAGCATTTT CASSTDRDQPQHF
TRBJ2-5 TRBV5-1 - few TGCGCCACCTTTCGACCCGCTGGTCGGGAGACCCAGTACTTC CATFRPAGRETQYF